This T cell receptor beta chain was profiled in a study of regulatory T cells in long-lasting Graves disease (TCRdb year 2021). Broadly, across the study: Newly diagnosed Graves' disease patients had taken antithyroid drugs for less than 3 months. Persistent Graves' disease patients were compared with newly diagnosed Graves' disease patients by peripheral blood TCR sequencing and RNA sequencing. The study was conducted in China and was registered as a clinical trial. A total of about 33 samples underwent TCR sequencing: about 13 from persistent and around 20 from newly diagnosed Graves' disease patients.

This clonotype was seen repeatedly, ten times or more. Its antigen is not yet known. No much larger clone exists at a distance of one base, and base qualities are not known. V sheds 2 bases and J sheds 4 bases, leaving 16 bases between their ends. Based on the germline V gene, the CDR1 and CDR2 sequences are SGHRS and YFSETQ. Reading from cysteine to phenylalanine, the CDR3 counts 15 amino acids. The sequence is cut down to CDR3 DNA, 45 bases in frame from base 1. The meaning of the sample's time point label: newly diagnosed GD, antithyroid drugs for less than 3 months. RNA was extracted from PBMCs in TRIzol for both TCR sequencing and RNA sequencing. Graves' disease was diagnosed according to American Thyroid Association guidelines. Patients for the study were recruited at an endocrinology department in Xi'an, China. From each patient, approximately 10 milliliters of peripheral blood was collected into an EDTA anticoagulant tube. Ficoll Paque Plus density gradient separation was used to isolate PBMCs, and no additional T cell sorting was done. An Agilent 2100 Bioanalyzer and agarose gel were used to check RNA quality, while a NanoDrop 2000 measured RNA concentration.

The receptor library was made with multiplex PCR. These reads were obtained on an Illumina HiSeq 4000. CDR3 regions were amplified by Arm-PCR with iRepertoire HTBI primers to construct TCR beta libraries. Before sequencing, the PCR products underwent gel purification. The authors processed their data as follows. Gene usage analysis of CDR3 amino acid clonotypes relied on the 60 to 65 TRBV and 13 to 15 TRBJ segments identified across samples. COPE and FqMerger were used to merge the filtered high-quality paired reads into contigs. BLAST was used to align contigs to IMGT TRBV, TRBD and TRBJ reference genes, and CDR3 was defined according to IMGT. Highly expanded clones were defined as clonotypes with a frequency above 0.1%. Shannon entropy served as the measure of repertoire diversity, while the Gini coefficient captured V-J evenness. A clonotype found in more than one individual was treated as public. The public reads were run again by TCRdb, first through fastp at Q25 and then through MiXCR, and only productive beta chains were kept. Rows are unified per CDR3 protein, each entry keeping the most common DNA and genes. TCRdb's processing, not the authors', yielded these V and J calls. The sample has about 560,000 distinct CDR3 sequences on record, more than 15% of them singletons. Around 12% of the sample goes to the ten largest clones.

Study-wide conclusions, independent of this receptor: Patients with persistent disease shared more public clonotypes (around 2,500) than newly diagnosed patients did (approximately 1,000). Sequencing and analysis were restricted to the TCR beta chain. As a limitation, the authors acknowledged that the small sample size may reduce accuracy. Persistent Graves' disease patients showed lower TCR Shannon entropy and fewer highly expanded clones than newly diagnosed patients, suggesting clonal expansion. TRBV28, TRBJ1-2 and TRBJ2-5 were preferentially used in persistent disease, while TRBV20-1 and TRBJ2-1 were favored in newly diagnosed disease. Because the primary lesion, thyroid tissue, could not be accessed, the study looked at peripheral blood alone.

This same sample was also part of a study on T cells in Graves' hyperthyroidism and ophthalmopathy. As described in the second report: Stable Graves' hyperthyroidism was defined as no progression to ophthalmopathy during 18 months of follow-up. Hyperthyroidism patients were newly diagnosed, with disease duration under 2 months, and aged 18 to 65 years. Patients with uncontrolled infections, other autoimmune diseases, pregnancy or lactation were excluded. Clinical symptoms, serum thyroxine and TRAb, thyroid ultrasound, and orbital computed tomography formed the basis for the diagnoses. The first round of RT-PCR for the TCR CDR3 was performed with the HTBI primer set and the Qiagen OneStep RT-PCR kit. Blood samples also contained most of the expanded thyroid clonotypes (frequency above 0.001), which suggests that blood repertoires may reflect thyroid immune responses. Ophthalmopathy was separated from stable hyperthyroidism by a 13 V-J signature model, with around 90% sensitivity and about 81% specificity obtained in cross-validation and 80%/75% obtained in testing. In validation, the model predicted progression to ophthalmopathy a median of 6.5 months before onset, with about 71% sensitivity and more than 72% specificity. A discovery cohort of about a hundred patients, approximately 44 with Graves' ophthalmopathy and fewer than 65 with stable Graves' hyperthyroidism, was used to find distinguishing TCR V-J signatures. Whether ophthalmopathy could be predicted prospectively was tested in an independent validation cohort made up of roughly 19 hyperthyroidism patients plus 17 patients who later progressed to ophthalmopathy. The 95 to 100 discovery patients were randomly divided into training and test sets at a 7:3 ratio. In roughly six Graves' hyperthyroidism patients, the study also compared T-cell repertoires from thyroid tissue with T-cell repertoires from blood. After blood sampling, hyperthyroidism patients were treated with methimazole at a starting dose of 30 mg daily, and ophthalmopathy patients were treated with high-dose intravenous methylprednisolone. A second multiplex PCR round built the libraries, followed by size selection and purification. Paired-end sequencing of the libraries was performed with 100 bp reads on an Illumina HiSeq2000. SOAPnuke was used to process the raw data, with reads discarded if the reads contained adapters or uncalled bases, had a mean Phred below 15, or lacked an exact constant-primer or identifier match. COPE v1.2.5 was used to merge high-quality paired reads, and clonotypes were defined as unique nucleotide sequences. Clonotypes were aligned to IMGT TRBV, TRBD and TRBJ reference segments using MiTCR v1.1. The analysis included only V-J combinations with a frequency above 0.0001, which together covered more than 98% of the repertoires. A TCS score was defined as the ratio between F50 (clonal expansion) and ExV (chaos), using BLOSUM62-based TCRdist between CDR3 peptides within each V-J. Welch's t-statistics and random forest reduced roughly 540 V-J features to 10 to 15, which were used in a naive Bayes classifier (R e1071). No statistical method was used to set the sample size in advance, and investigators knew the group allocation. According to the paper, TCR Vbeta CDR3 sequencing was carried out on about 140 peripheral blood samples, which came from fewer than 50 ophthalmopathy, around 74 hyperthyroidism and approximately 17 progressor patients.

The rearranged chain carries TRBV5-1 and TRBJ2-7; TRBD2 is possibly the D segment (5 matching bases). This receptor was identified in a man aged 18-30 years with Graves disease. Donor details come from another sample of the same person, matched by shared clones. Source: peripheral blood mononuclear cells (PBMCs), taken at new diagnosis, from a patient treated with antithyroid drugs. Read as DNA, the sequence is TGCGCCAGCAGCTTTGATACGGGATCGGTTTACGAGCAGTACTTC. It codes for CASSFDTGSVYEQYF.